The next 18 T cell receptor beta chains were all read from a single sample in a study of patients and donors after allogeneic stem cell transplantation. TCRdb re-analysed the RT-PCR reads in MiXCR, keeping a single row per CDR3 protein. Found here are about 88,000 distinct CDR3 sequences, around 49% of them singletons; the top ten hold 60% to 65%. Material: blood, either unsorted or a sorted T cell fraction (not recorded which). The receptors here all came from a human donor who was either an allogeneic HSCT recipient or a stem cell or donor lymphocyte infusion donor (not recorded which). It is not recorded whose cells these are; they may come from a transplant donor.

A few counts support this clonotype. The chain joins TRBV25-1 to TRBJ1-2; D call uncertain. Trimming took 3 bases from V and 8 from J, leaving 13 bases between them. This CDR3 is built from 13 residues. Germline V gene data show CDR1 as MGHDK and CDR2 as SYGVNS. The CDR3 DNA reads as TGTGCCAGCAGTGACGTGACGGCTCAAGGCTACACCTTC. It codes for CASSDVTAQGYTF.

The chain joins TRBV20-1 to TRBJ1-2, with D unclear. The CDR3 extends over 13 amino acids. Germline V lookup: CDR1 DFQATT, CDR2 SNEGSKA (reference sequence). The V gene lost 0 bases and the J gene lost 4 bases, with 9 bases spanning the gap. The CDR3 loop reads CSARDLFLYGYTF. In DNA form, the CDR3 reads TGCAGTGCTAGAGATCTATTTCTCTATGGCTACACCTTC.

This chain joins TRBV12-3 or TRBV12-4 and TRBJ1-2; D is uncertain. Between the trimmed V and J ends, which lost 3 bases and 6 bases, there was a span of 11 bases. CDR3 size: 13 residues. This CDR3 is CASSFLGSNGYTF. The CDR3 DNA reads TGTGCCAGCAGTTTTTTAGGGAGTAATGGCTACACCTTC.

This chain joins TRBV28 and TRBJ2-1; 14 bases match TRBD2. This CDR3 is built from 14 residues. V was pared by 7 bases and J by 7 bases, with 3 bases of the junction left unmatched. Germline V CDR1 and CDR2: MDHEN, SYDVKM. This CDR3 reads CASKTSGRANEQFF. CDR3 bases: TGTGCCAGCAAGACTAGCGGGAGGGCTAATGAGCAGTTCTTC.

This clonotype has only a few counts. This rearrangement joins TRBV4-3 to TRBJ1-3; D remains unclear. Germline-derived CDR1 and CDR2 are LGHNA and YSLEER. The V end lost 1 base, the J end lost 0 bases, and 4 bases lay between the germline ends. CDR3 length: 14 residues. CDR3 bases: TGCGCCAGCAGCCAAGGGTCCTCTGGAAACACCATATATTTT. Translated: CASSQGSSGNTIYF.

This sequence joins TRBV7-8 and TRBJ1-1, with 8 bases aligning to TRBD1. The CDR3 totals 13 residues. Germline loops: CDR1 SGHVS, CDR2 FQNEAQ. The V gene end was trimmed by 5 bases and the J gene end by 5 bases; junction bases not matched to a gene: 4. The CDR3 sequence: CASSKDRETEAFF. The CDR3 coding sequence is TGTGCCAGCAGCAAGGACAGGGAAACTGAAGCTTTCTTT.

This clonotype appeared a few times. The gene calls are TRBV12-3 or TRBV12-4 and TRBJ1-5, with D hard to call. The CDR3 extends over 14 amino acids. Trimming cost V 3 bases and J 0 bases, with 6 bases left between them. The DNA for the CDR3 is TGTGCCAGCAGTTTTGATCTTAGCAATCAGCCCCAGCATTTT. Protein sequence: CASSFDLSNQPQHF.

The J gene is TRBJ1-1, the V gene TRBV11-2, with D possibly matching TRBD1 (6 bases). The germline V and J ends were trimmed by 5 bases and 5 bases, with 18 bases remaining between them. The germline gives CDR1 SGHAT, CDR2 FQNNGV. This CDR3 comprises 15 residues. In DNA form, the CDR3 reads TGTGCCAGCAGCCCCCTCAGGGGCTGGAGGACTGAAGCTTTCTTT. It yields the protein CASSPLRGWRTEAFF.

The chain has TRBV5-1 and TRBJ2-7; possible D gene TRBD1, 5 bases. V was pared by 5 bases and J by 3 bases, with 12 bases between. This CDR3 is 13 amino acids long. Germline values: CDR1 SGHRS, CDR2 YFSETQ. The CDR3 region is CASRRQRDYEQYF. The CDR3 DNA sequence: TGCGCCAGCAGACGACAGCGTGACTACGAGCAGTACTTC.

This clonotype has only a few counts. The rearrangement joins TRBV6-6 to TRBJ1-4, with D unclear. CDR1 MNHNY and CDR2 SVGAGI come from the germline V gene (reference sequence). The length of the CDR3 is 15 residues. V was trimmed by 6 bases and J by 0 bases, leaving 11 bases between them. For the CDR3, the DNA is TGTGCCAGCAGCCGGGAAGCCGCAACTAATGAAAAACTGTTTTTT. The encoded protein is CASSREAATNEKLFF.

The chain has TRBV5-1 and TRBJ1-1; TRBD1 aligns across 8 bases. V shed 4 bases and J 5 bases; nucleotides not matched to a gene: 7. This CDR3 comprises 14 residues. The germline V gene encodes CDR1 SGHRS and CDR2 YFSETQ. Here the CDR3 reads CASSPRGLETEAFF. CDR3 in DNA: TGCGCCAGCAGCCCCAGGGGGCTGGAAACTGAAGCTTTCTTT.

This chain uses TRBV9 with TRBJ1-1; D call uncertain. Germline V gene data show CDR1 as SGDLS and CDR2 as YYNGEE. V dropped 4 bases and J dropped 5 bases, with 12 bases sitting between them. The CDR3 is 13 amino acids. This CDR3 reads CASSPDGRTEAFF. In DNA form, the CDR3 reads TGTGCCAGCAGCCCGGACGGAAGGACTGAAGCTTTCTTT. Supplemented by reference TRBV9 and TRBJ1-1, the full variable domain reads DSGVTQTPKHLITATGQRVTLRCSPRSGDLSVYWYQQSLDQGLQFLIQYYNGEERAKGNILERFSAQQFPDLHSELNLSSLELGDSALYFCASSPDGRTEAFFGQGTRLTVV.

This clonotype showed up just a few times. The chain is built from TRBV12-3 or TRBV12-4 and TRBJ1-4; D gene ambiguous. The CDR3 extends over 17 amino acids. V lost 2 bases, J lost 0 bases, and 13 bases lay in between. The CDR3 protein is CASSLSPHGATNEKLFF. CDR3 nucleotides: TGTGCCAGCAGTTTATCGCCCCACGGGGCAACTAATGAAAAACTGTTTTTT.

This chain joins TRBV14 and TRBJ2-3, with TRBD2 matching over 14 bases. Germline V lookup: CDR1 SGHDN, CDR2 FVKESK. Losses at the gene ends were 4 bases for V and 2 bases for J; bases not matched to a gene: 2. The CDR3 runs to 16 residues. Written as DNA, the CDR3 is TGTGCCAGCAGCCTGGGACTAGCGGGAGACACAGATACGCAGTATTTT. It specifies CASSLGLAGDTDTQYF.

A remark on this clonotype: An end of the junction does not agree with germline; a read error may underlie this. This chain connects TRBV9 to TRBJ1-1; 7 nucleotides match TRBD1. The germline CDR1 and CDR2 sequences are SGDLS and YYNGEE. This CDR3 has 16 residues. The CDR3 DNA reads TGTGTCAGCACCCGACAGGGAGGGAATTTGAACACTGAAGCTTTCTTT. Residues: CVSTRQGGNLNTEAFF.

The V gene is TRBV7-2, the J gene TRBJ2-5; TRBD1 is a possible D gene (6 bases). Germline V CDR1 and CDR2: SGHTA, FQGNSA. The CDR3 is 14 amino acids. The V end lost 0 bases, the J end lost 5 bases, and 10 bases lay between the germline ends. This CDR3 is CASSLAKRGETQYF. The CDR3 region has the DNA TGTGCCAGCAGCTTAGCGAAGAGGGGGGAGACCCAGTACTTC. The whole variable domain, filled in from reference TRBV7-2 and TRBJ2-5, reads GAGVSQSPSNKVTEKGKDVELRCDPISGHTALYWYRQSLGQGLEFLIYFQGNSAPDKSGLPSDRFSAERTGGSVSTLTIQRTQQEDSAVYLCASSLAKRGETQYFGPGTRLLVL.

This clonotype was seen a handful of times. The rearrangement joins TRBV7-9 to TRBJ1-2, with 8 bases that match TRBD1. The CDR3 extends over 15 amino acids. Germline CDR1 SEHNR, CDR2 FQNEAQ (reference sequence). Trimming took 4 bases from V and 5 from J; bases not matched to a gene: 9. CDR3 in DNA: TGTGCCAGCAGCTCCCAGGACAGGGCCCCATATGGCTACACCTTC. Protein product: CASSSQDRAPYGYTF.

The V gene is TRBV6-6, the J gene TRBJ1-6, with a tentative D call TRBD1 (6 bases). The CDR3 loop spans 18 amino acids. The V gene lost 2 bases and the J gene lost 4 bases, with 18 bases spanning the gap. CDR1 MNHNY and CDR2 SVGAGI come from the germline V gene (reference sequence). The CDR3 here is CASSYRGGEVLYNSPLHF. DNA for the CDR3: TGTGCCAGCAGTTACAGGGGGGGGGAAGTTCTTTATAATTCACCCCTCCACTTT.